A selection of T cell receptor beta chains follows, all from one sample in a study of graft-versus-host responses after intestinal transplantation. These TCRs' antigens remain unknown. Only in-frame clones appear in the TCRdb table, and some are missing; sequencing was by immunoSEQ multiplex PCR. Counted here are under 85,000 clones, approximately 93% occurring once; the ten biggest clones make up 0.53%. The material was unstimulated CD8+ T cells sorted from spleen or lymph node cells, obtained before intestinal transplant. The source is a human donor who received an intestinal transplant. Both conserved end residues are part of each CDR3. The order of the fields is J gene, clone size, D gene, V gene, CDR3 DNA, CDR3 protein. D genes are given only for firm matches. Clone size appears in some rows only: once, few, many, or a class for an expanded clone.

J gene: TRBJ2-2; clone size: -; D gene: -; V gene: TRBV7-9; CDR3 DNA: TGTGCCAGCAGCTGGGACACCAACACCGGGGAGCTGTTTTTT; CDR3 protein: CASSWDTNTGELFF
J gene: TRBJ2-5; clone size: -; D gene: -; V gene: TRBV5-1; CDR3 DNA: TGCGCCAGCAGCGCAGTCCTGTACCAAGAGACCCAGTACTTC; CDR3 protein: CASSAVLYQETQYF
J gene: TRBJ2-7; clone size: -; D gene: -; V gene: TRBV28; CDR3 DNA: TGTGCCAGCAGTCCCCGCGGAGAGACAGACTACGAGCAGTACTTC; CDR3 protein: CASSPRGETDYEQYF
J gene: TRBJ2-3; clone size: -; D gene: -; V gene: TRBV7-3; CDR3 DNA: TGTGCCAGCAGCTTAAGTGGGGGCACAGATACGCAGTATTTT; CDR3 protein: CASSLSGGTDTQYF
J gene: TRBJ2-7; clone size: -; D gene: -; V gene: TRBV27; CDR3 DNA: TGTGCCAGCAGTTGGTCACTAGCCTACGAGCAGTACTTC; CDR3 protein: CASSWSLAYEQYF
J gene: TRBJ2-1; clone size: -; D gene: TRBD1; V gene: TRBV14; CDR3 DNA: TGTGCCAGCAGCCAAGATCCCCGGGACAGGGTGTATGAGCAGTTCTTC; CDR3 protein: CASSQDPRDRVYEQFF
J gene: TRBJ1-5; clone size: -; D gene: -; V gene: TRBV2; CDR3 DNA: TGTGCCAGCAGTGATAGGCAAGGATATAGCAATCAGCCCCAGCATTTT; CDR3 protein: CASSDRQGYSNQPQHF
J gene: TRBJ2-1; clone size: -; D gene: TRBD1; V gene: TRBV5-1; CDR3 DNA: TGCGCCAGCAGCCCGGGACAGGGCACCCCAAGCAATGAGCAGTTCTTC; CDR3 protein: CASSPGQGTPSNEQFF
J gene: TRBJ2-1; clone size: -; D gene: -; V gene: TRBV11-3; CDR3 DNA: TGTGCCAGCAGAAAGACTCTCTACAATGAGCAGTTCTTC; CDR3 protein: CASRKTLYNEQFF
J gene: TRBJ2-1; clone size: -; D gene: TRBD1; V gene: TRBV7-8; CDR3 DNA: TGTGCCAGCAGCTTAGCGGTTCCGGGACAGGGGACCTACAATGAGCAGTTCTTC; CDR3 protein: CASSLAVPGQGTYNEQFF
J gene: TRBJ1-5; clone size: once; D gene: -; V gene: TRBV9; CDR3 DNA: TGTGCCAGCAGCCGAGACGGAGTCAATCAGCCCCAGCATTTT; CDR3 protein: CASSRDGVNQPQHF
J gene: TRBJ2-5; clone size: -; D gene: -; V gene: TRBV27; CDR3 DNA: TGTGCCAGCAGTTCCCCTGGGGCAGGGTCCCGAGAGACCCAGTACTTC; CDR3 protein: CASSSPGAGSRETQYF
J gene: TRBJ2-7; clone size: -; D gene: -; V gene: TRBV30; CDR3 DNA: TGTGCCTGGAGTATGGTGGCGTCCTACGAGCAGTACTTC; CDR3 protein: CAWSMVASYEQYF
J gene: TRBJ2-7; clone size: once; D gene: TRBD2; V gene: TRBV27; CDR3 DNA: TGTGCCAGCAGCCCGGGGGGAATAAACTACGAGCAGTACTTC; CDR3 protein: CASSPGGINYEQYF
J gene: TRBJ2-7; clone size: few; D gene: -; V gene: TRBV12-1; CDR3 DNA: TGTGCCAGCAGCTCGATGACCAGCTCCTACGAGCAGTACTTC; CDR3 protein: CASSSMTSSYEQYF